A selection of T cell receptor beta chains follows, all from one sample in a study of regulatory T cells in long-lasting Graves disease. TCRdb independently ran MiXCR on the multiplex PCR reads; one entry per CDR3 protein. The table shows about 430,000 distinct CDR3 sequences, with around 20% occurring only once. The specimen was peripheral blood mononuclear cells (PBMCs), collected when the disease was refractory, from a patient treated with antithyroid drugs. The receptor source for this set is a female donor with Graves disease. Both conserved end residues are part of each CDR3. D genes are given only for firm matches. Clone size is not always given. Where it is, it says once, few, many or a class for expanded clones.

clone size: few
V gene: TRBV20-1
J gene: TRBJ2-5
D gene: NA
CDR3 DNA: TGCAGTGCTAGAGTTCGGTACCAAGAGACCCAGTACTTC
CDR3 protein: CSARVRYQETQYF

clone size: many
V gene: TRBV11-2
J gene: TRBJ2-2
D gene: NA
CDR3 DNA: TGTGCCAGCAGAGCCCCGCCCAGCGCGGCCGGGGAGCTGTTTTTT
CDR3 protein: CASRAPPSAAGELFF

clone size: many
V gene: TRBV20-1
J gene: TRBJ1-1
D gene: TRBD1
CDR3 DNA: TGCAGTGCTAGCCTTCCTCACAGGGGGCTTACTGAAGCTTTCTTT
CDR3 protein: CSASLPHRGLTEAFF

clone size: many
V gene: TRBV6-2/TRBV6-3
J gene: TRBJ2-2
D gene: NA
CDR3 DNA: TGTGCCAGCAGTTATTTAGGTCGGGAGCTGTTTTTT
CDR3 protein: CASSYLGRELFF

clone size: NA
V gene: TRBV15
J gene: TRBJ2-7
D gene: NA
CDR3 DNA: TGTGCCACCTCCCTCCGGGAGACGCCCCACGAGCAGTACTTC
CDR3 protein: CATSLRETPHEQYF

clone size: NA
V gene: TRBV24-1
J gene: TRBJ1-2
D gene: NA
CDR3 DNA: TGTGCCACCAGTGAAACGGGCTCTAACTATGGCTACACCTTC
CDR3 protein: CATSETGSNYGYTF

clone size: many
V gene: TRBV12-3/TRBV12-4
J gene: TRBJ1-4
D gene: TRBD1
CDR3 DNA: TGTGCCAGCAGTTTGGGACAGGGTTTAGAAAAACTGTTTTTT
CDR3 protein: CASSLGQGLEKLFF

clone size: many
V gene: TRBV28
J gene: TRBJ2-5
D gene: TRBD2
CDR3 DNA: TGTGCCAGCAGTTTGGGAGCGGGAGGGCCGACCCAGTACTTC
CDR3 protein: CASSLGAGGPTQYF

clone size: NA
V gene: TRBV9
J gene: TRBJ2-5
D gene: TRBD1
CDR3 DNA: TGTGCCAGCAGCGGCTCCGGGACAGGGTTTCGAGAGACCCAGTACTTC
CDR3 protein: CASSGSGTGFRETQYF

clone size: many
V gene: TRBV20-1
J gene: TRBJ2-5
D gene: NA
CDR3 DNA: TGCAGTGCGGAGGGTGAGACCCAGTACTTC
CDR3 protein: CSAEGETQYF